This record covers a single TCR beta chain. This clonotype was picked up many times. What antigen it recognizes has not been identified. Per-nucleotide qualities are absent, and no much larger clonotype sits a single base away. Its CDR3 holds 17 amino acids, cysteine through phenylalanine. The DNA shown is the 51-base CDR3, in frame from base 1. Clipping removes 6 bases from V and 4 bases from J, with 15 as the unmatched junction base count. A patient counted as having stable Graves' hyperthyroidism if no progression to ophthalmopathy occurred over 18 months of follow-up. Hyperthyroidism patients were newly diagnosed, had a disease duration of under 2 months, and were aged 18 to 65 years. The study excluded patients with uncontrolled infections, other autoimmune diseases, pregnancy or lactation. Diagnoses were based on clinical symptoms, serum thyroxine and TRAb, thyroid ultrasound and orbital computed tomography. Ficoll-Paque density gradient centrifugation was used to isolate PBMCs from about 9 ml of fresh peripheral blood. Total RNA was extracted using Trizol reagent, and RNA quality was assessed on an Agilent 2100 Bioanalyzer.

The data were taken from a study of T cells in Graves' hyperthyroidism and ophthalmopathy (dated 2019 in TCRdb). About the full investigation: Peripheral blood was sampled at the time of initial diagnosis, prior to any treatment. The 100 or so discovery patients were randomly divided into training and test sets at a 7:3 ratio. The paper describes TCR Vbeta CDR3 sequencing of 135 peripheral blood samples, made up of 43 ophthalmopathy patients, roughly 80 hyperthyroidism patients and roughly 17 progressor patients. The study also compared thyroid tissue and blood T-cell repertoires from over 5 Graves' hyperthyroidism patients. After sampling, hyperthyroidism patients received methimazole starting at 30 mg daily, and ophthalmopathy patients received high-dose intravenous methylprednisolone. To identify distinguishing TCR V-J signatures, a discovery cohort of 90 to 100 patients was used, comprising approximately 40 with Graves' ophthalmopathy and under 60 with stable Graves' hyperthyroidism. Whether ophthalmopathy could be predicted prospectively was tested in an independent validation cohort made up of under 20 hyperthyroidism patients plus 17 patients who later progressed to ophthalmopathy. Beyond this particular receptor, the publication reports: Most expanded thyroid clonotypes (frequency above 0.001) were also detected in blood, suggesting blood repertoires may reflect thyroid immune responses. Ophthalmopathy was separated from stable hyperthyroidism by a 13 V-J signature model, with around 90% sensitivity and 81% to 82% specificity obtained in cross-validation and 80%/75% obtained in testing. Sample size was not statistically predetermined, and blinding of investigators to group allocation was not performed. In validation, progression to ophthalmopathy was predicted by the model with approximately 67% sensitivity and around 75% specificity, a median of around 6.5 months before onset.

The TCR beta CDR3 regions were amplified from RNA transcripts. A first-round RT-PCR of the TCR CDR3 used the HTBI primer set with the Qiagen OneStep RT-PCR kit. A second multiplex PCR round built the libraries, followed by size selection and purification. The libraries were sequenced on an Illumina HiSeq2000 using paired-end 100 bp reads. Concerning the study's data processing: SOAPnuke was used to process the raw data, throwing out any read that contained adapters or uncalled bases, had a mean Phred below 15, or lacked an exact constant-primer or identifier match. High-quality paired reads were merged using COPE v1.2.5, and each unique nucleotide sequence was defined as a clonotype. Clonotypes were aligned to IMGT TRBV, TRBD and TRBJ reference segments using MiTCR v1.1. Analysis was restricted to V-J combinations with a frequency above 0.0001, which covered about 99% of repertoires. A TCS score was defined as the ratio of F50 (clonal expansion) to E x V (chaos), with BLOSUM62-based TCRdist applied between CDR3 peptides within each V-J. Welch's t-statistics and random forest reduced around 550 V-J features to about 12, which were used in a naive Bayes classifier (R e1071). The public reads were run again by TCRdb, first through fastp at Q25 and then through MiXCR, and only productive beta chains were kept. Rows matching on CDR3 protein sequence are summarized as one entry with the most common DNA and genes. None of the V and J calls come from the authors' own analysis; TCRdb made them. The table for this sample lists a few hundred thousand distinct CDR3 sequences; approximately 19% of them were counted only once. Of the sample, 3.7% is held by the ten largest clones.

The chain is assembled from TRBV12-3 or TRBV12-4 and TRBJ1-1, and 9 bases in between align with TRBD1. The TCR comes from a woman aged 18 to 35 with Graves' hyperthyroidism. Sequencing used blood. The DNA sequence is as follows: TGTGCCAGCAGAGCCTCCCGGGACAGGGATCAGGTCACTGAAGCTTTCTTT. The encoded protein is CASRASRDRDQVTEAFF.